This entry concerns a single TCR beta chain. This sample was taken from a study of blood T cell repertoires in COVID-19. TCRdb keeps only in-frame clones here, not all; method: immunoSEQ multiplex PCR. The repertoire holds under 200,000 clones, 65% to 80% seen once, with 8% to 9.5% in the top ten. The source material was peripheral blood. This sequence was found in a man aged 55-75 years with acute or convalescent COVID-19.

The CDR3 nucleotides are TGTGCCAGCAGCGTAGGAGGGGGCGATTACGAGCAGTACTTC. Protein: CASSVGGGDYEQYF. The rearrangement uses TRBV9 and TRBJ2-7; 7 bases match TRBD1. CDR1 is SGDLS and CDR2 is YYNGEE in the germline V gene. V lost 0 bases and J lost 4; bases outside the gene matches: 4. This CDR3 has 14 amino acids.